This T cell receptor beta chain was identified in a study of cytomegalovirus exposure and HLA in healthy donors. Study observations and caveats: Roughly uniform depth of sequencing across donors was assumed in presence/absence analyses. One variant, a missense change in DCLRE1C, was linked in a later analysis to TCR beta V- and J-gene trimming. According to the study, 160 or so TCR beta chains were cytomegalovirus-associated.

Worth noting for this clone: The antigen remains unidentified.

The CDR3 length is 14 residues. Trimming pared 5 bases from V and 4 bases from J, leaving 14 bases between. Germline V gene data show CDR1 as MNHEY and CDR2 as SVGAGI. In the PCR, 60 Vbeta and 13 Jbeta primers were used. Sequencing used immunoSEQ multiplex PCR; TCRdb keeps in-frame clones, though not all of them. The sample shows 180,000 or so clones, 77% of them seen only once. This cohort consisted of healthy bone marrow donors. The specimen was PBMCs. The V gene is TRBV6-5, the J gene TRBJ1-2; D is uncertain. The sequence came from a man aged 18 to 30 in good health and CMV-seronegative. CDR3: CASSTRVDFYGYTF. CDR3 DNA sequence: TGTGCCAGCAGTACCCGCGTAGATTTCTATGGCTACACCTTC.